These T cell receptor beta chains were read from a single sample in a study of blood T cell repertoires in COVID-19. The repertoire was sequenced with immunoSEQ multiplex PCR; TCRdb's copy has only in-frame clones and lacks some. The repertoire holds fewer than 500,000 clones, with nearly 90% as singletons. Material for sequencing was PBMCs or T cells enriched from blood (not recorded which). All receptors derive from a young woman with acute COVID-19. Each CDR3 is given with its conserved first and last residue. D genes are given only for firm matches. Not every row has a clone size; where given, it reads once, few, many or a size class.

CASSRDRGEKLFF TGTGCCAGCAGCCGGGACAGGGGAGAAAAACTGTTTTTT TRBJ1-4 TRBV11-2 - TRBD1
CASGLDGTSLNTGELFF TGTGCTAGTGGTTTGGACGGGACTAGTCTAAACACCGGGGAGCTGTTTTTT TRBJ2-2 TRBV12-5 - TRBD2
CASSVSDSNQPQHF TGTGCCAGCAGTGTTAGTGATAGCAATCAGCCCCAGCATTTT TRBJ1-5 TRBV2 - -
CASSYLVRLGGSEQYF TGTGCCAGCAGTTACCTGGTACGGTTGGGAGGAAGCGAGCAGTACTTC TRBJ2-7 TRBV6-2/TRBV6-3 few -
CASSFGLGTSGRADTQYF TGTGCCAGCAGCTTTGGTCTGGGAACTAGCGGGAGGGCGGATACGCAGTATTTT TRBJ2-3 TRBV5-6 - TRBD2
CASSDAQGAWNSPLHF TGTGCCAGCAGTGATGCACAGGGGGCCTGGAATTCACCCCTCCACTTT TRBJ1-6 TRBV6-1 - TRBD1
CASSLVENYGYTF TGTGCCAGCAGCCTTGTTGAGAACTATGGCTACACCTTC TRBJ1-2 TRBV12-3/TRBV12-4 - -
CASSQLNGLARTTNEKLFF TGTGCCAGCAGCCAATTGAATGGTCTTGCCAGAACAACTAATGAAAAACTGTTTTTT TRBJ1-4 TRBV4-2 few -
CASSYRGVNTEAFF TGTGCCAGCAGTTACAGGGGAGTCAACACTGAAGCTTTCTTT TRBJ1-1 TRBV2 - TRBD1
CASSLASRSDRNPTDTQYF TGCGCCAGCAGCTTGGCCTCCCGATCGGACAGGAATCCCACGGATACGCAGTATTTT TRBJ2-3 TRBV5-1 - TRBD1
CASSQGQEPQETQYF TGTGCCAGCAGCCAGGGGCAGGAGCCCCAAGAGACCCAGTACTTC TRBJ2-5 TRBV5-4 once -
CASSWGTGLANEQFF TGTGCCAGCAGCTGGGGGACAGGGCTGGCCAATGAGCAGTTCTTC TRBJ2-1 TRBV7-2 - TRBD1
CASSPLRDQPQHF TGTGCCAGCAGTCCACTCCGTGATCAGCCCCAGCATTTT TRBJ1-5 TRBV7-8 - -